A selection of T cell receptor beta chains follows, all from one sample in a study of blood T cells in healthy people across ages. MiXCR was run by TCRdb on the 5' RACE reads, yielding one entry per CDR3 protein. The sample consists of 750,000 to 850,000 distinct CDR3 sequences, roughly 25% of them appearing once. These data also featured in a second study, about T cells of mothers and their children.

Sequencing was performed on blood. The receptors here all came from a boy younger than 18 in good health. CDR3s include the opening cysteine and the closing phenylalanine or tryptophan. The D gene is left open where the match is weak. Expanded clones get a size class; other rows say once, few or many, or leave the size out.

J	D	size	V	DNA	CDR3
TRBJ2-6	-	few	TRBV6-4	TGTGCCAGCAGTGACGGGGGTACAGGGGCCAACGTCCTGACTTTC	CASSDGGTGANVLTF
TRBJ2-3	-	-	TRBV5-1	TGCGCCAGCAGCTTGGAGGTCAGGGGCTTCGGTACGACAGATACGCAGTATTTT	CASSLEVRGFGTTDTQYF
TRBJ2-3	-	-	TRBV4-1	TGCGCCAGCAGCCAAGATTTTCGGGCGGGATTAACAGATACGCAGTATTTT	CASSQDFRAGLTDTQYF
TRBJ2-4	-	-	TRBV7-6	TGTGCCAGCAGCCCCACAGGGTTGGGGACCAAAAACATTCAGTACTTC	CASSPTGLGTKNIQYF
TRBJ1-4	TRBD1	few	TRBV7-9	TGTGCCAGCAGCACATCAGGGGGCACAACTAATGAAAAACTGTTTTTT	CASSTSGGTTNEKLFF
TRBJ2-5	-	few	TRBV2	TGTGCCAGCAGTGAAGGCCTAGCAAACGTTGTAGAGACCCAGTACTTC	CASSEGLANVVETQYF
TRBJ2-7	-	few	TRBV7-9	TGTGCCAGCAGCTTAGTTGGGGGGCAGGCCCACGAGCAGTACTTC	CASSLVGGQAHEQYF
TRBJ2-1	-	-	TRBV5-6	TGTGCCAGCAGCGCGGGGTGGGGTCCTCAGTTCTTC	CASSAGWGPQFF
TRBJ2-5	-	few	TRBV5-1	TGCGCCAGCAGCTTGTATTATTCGGGAGAGACCCAGTACTTC	CASSLYYSGETQYF
TRBJ2-7	TRBD1	few	TRBV25-1	TGTGCCAGCGGGGGCCGGGACAGCCCCTACGAGCAGTACTTC	CASGGRDSPYEQYF
TRBJ2-5	-	-	TRBV7-2	TGTGCCAGCAGCTTAGAGTTCGTGGGGGAGACCCAGTACTTC	CASSLEFVGETQYF